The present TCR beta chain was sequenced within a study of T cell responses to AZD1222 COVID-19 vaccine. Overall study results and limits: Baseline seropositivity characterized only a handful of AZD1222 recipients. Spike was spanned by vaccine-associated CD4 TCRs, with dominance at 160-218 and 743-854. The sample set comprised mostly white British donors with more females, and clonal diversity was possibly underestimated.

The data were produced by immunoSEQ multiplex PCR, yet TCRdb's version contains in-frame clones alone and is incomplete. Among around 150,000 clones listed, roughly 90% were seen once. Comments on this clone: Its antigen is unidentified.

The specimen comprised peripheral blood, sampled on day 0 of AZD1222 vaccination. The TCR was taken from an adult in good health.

CDR3 residues: CASSLMQGMNTEAFF. CDR3 nucleotide sequence: TGTGCCAGCAGCTTAATGCAGGGGATGAACACTGAAGCTTTCTTT. V is TRBV7-8 and J is TRBJ1-1, with TRBD1 as a possible D gene (6 bases). This CDR3 spans 15 amino acids. CDR1 is SGHVS, CDR2 FQNEAQ, per germline. Trimming cost V 2 bases and J 0 bases, with 10 bases left between them.